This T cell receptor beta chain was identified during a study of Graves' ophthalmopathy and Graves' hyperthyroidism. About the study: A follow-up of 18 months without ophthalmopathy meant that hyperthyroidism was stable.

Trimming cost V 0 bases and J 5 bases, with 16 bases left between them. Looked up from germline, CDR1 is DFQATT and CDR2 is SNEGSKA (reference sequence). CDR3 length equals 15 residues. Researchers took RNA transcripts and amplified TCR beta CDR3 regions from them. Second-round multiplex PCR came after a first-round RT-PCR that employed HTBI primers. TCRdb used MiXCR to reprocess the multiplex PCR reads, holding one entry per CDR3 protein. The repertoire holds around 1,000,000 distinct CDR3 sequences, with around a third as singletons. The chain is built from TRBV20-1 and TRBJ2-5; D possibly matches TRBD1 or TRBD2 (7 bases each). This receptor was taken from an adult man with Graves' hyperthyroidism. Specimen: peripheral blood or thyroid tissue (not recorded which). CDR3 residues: CSARDLQGGGETQYF. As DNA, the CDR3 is TGCAGTGCTAGAGATTTGCAGGGGGGGGGCGAGACCCAGTACTTC.